Following are 19 T cell receptor beta chains from one sample sequenced in a study of beta chain features in type 1 diabetes. Study-wide results and limits: Shorter TCRB CDR3s, moderately but significantly so, marked every one of the four CD4+ subsets in Type 1 diabetes patients.

Reverse transcribing all isolated RNA meant expressed TCRB transcripts were sequenced. Repertoires were generated with immunoSEQ multiplex PCR, while TCRdb's copy carries only in-frame clones and drops some. The table includes hundreds of thousands of clones, approximately 15% detected once. Which antigens these TCRs recognize remains unknown. Sequences were obtained from naive CD4+ T cells from blood. These receptors were collected from a man younger than 35 with type 1 diabetes.

V gene TRBV28 combines with J gene TRBJ1-1, with D perhaps matching TRBD1 (5 bases). Germline values: CDR1 MDHEN, CDR2 SYDVKM. The germline V and J ends were trimmed by 2 bases and 6 bases, with 10 bases remaining between them. The CDR3 covers 13 residues. CDR3 sequence: CASSLGRQPEAFF. The CDR3 region has the DNA TGTGCCAGCAGTTTAGGCAGACAGCCTGAAGCTTTCTTT.

This clone has just a few counts. V gene TRBV5-1 combines with J gene TRBJ2-1; a possible D gene is TRBD2 (7 bases). The ends were cut back, 4 bases at V and 3 bases at J, with 14 bases in the middle. This CDR3 spans 15 amino acids. Germline V lookup: CDR1 SGHRS, CDR2 YFSETQ. The DNA of the CDR3 is TGCGCCAGCAGCCCGGGCGGGGGCAACTACAATGAGCAGTTCTTC. It specifies CASSPGGGNYNEQFF.

The chain has TRBV7-2 and TRBJ2-3; the D gene is possibly TRBD1 (6 bases). CDR3 length: 15 residues. CDR1 and CDR2 (germline): SGHTA, FQGNSA. The V gene lost 5 bases and the J gene lost 3 bases, with 15 bases spanning the gap. In DNA form, the CDR3 reads TGTGCCAGCAGCCCCGCACAGGGCAGGACAGATACGCAGTATTTT. Translation: CASSPAQGRTDTQYF.

This sequence joins TRBV28 and TRBJ2-1; D not resolved. Deletions cut 8 bases from V and 2 bases from J, with 10 bases between. This CDR3 spans 13 amino acids. Germline assignment: CDR1 MDHEN and CDR2 SYDVKM. The CDR3 sequence is CASGRPAYNEQFF. In nucleotides, the CDR3 is TGTGCCAGCGGCAGGCCGGCCTACAATGAGCAGTTCTTC.

This chain joins TRBV9 and TRBJ2-5; perhaps TRBD1 as D (6 bases). The CDR3 runs to 16 residues. V lost 2 bases, J lost 4 bases, and 18 bases lay in between. Germline CDR1 is SGDLS and CDR2 is YYNGEE. CDR3: CASSVRVGALGETQYF. CDR3 nucleotide sequence: TGTGCCAGCAGCGTTCGGGTGGGGGCTCTTGGAGAGACCCAGTACTTC. Using reference TRBV9 and TRBJ2-5 for the parts outside the CDR3, the full variable domain is DSGVTQTPKHLITATGQRVTLRCSPRSGDLSVYWYQQSLDQGLQFLIQYYNGEERAKGNILERFSAQQFPDLHSELNLSSLELGDSALYFCASSVRVGALGETQYFGPGTRLLVL.

This clone turned up a few times. The V and J genes are TRBV2 and TRBJ2-5; TRBD1 agrees at 9 bases. The CDR3 runs to 17 residues. V shed 0 bases and J 0 bases; nucleotides not matched to a gene: 5. Looked up from germline, CDR1 is SNHLY and CDR2 is FYNNEI. The DNA for the CDR3 is TGTGCCAGCAGTGAAGCGACAGGGGGGCCCTACCAAGAGACCCAGTACTTC. Protein sequence: CASSEATGGPYQETQYF.

The rearrangement links TRBV5-1 to TRBJ2-5; 9 bases fit TRBD1. CDR1 and CDR2 (germline): SGHRS, YFSETQ. This CDR3 contains 16 residues. Trimming took 4 bases from V and 0 from J; bases not matched to a gene: 7. In DNA, the CDR3 is TGCGCCAGCAGCGTCAGGACAGGGGCCGACCAAGAGACCCAGTACTTC. Amino acids: CASSVRTGADQETQYF.

The V call is TRBV5-5, the J call TRBJ2-3; the D is unclear. V was shortened by 1 base and J by 1 base, with 4 bases between the two germline ends. The CDR3 sequence is 13 residues long. CDR1 and CDR2 from the germline V gene are SGHKS and YYEKEE (reference sequence). In DNA form, the CDR3 reads TGTGCCAGCAGCTTGCTTGGCACAGATACGCAGTATTTT. Its protein product is CASSLLGTDTQYF.

This clone was seen a few times. The V call is TRBV28, the J call TRBJ2-2; D gene ambiguous. Germline V CDR1 and CDR2: MDHEN, SYDVKM. The CDR3 sequence is 16 residues long. V was trimmed by 5 bases and J by 2 bases, leaving 15 bases between them. The CDR3 nucleotides read TGTGCCAGCAGTCTCAACAGTGCCGCCAACACCGGGGAGCTGTTTTTT. This sequence encodes CASSLNSAANTGELFF.

V usage is TRBV5-1 and J usage is TRBJ2-3; 11 nucleotides line up with TRBD1. There are 15 residues in the CDR3. From germline, CDR1 is SGHRS and CDR2 YFSETQ. V lost 0 bases and J lost 6; bases outside the gene matches: 3. The CDR3 is CASSLGTGGPDTQYF. CDR3 bases: TGCGCCAGCAGCTTGGGGACAGGGGGCCCGGATACGCAGTATTTT. Supplemented by reference TRBV5-1 and TRBJ2-3, the full variable domain reads KAGVTQTPRYLIKTRGQQVTLSCSPISGHRSVSWYQQTPGQGLQFLFEYFSETQRNKGNFPGRFSGRQFSNSRSEMNVSTLELGDSALYLCASSLGTGGPDTQYFGPGTRLTVL.

In this sample, this clone turned up a few times. The chain recombines TRBV15 with TRBJ2-1, with TRBD2 matching 11 bases. The junction had 23 bases not matched to a gene; V was cut back by 7 bases and J by 3 bases. In germline, CDR1 is LNHNV, CDR2 YYDKDF (reference sequence). The CDR3 has 21 residues. CDR3 nucleotides: TGTGCCACCACCTCAGAGACCCCATATAGCGGGAGGGCTAGGCGCTACAATGAGCAGTTCTTC. Amino acid sequence: CATTSETPYSGRARRYNEQFF.

This chain connects TRBV19 to TRBJ2-5, with 7 bases lining up with TRBD1. The germline CDR1 and CDR2 sequences are LNHDA and SQIVND (reference sequence). The CDR3 is 13 residues long. The ends lost 9 bases at V and 4 bases at J; junction bases unmatched: 8. The CDR3 here is CASAGTEIETQYF. In DNA form, the CDR3 reads TGTGCCAGCGCCGGGACAGAGATAGAGACCCAGTACTTC.

The genes are TRBV7-9 and TRBJ1-2; 7 bases map to TRBD1. V was clipped by 5 bases and J by 8 bases; unmatched bases: 8. The germline V gene has CDR1 SEHNR and CDR2 FQNEAQ (reference sequence). CDR3 length: 13 amino acids. In nucleotides, the CDR3 is TGTGCCAGCAGCCCACAGGGGATTATGGGCTACACCTTC. Amino acid sequence: CASSPQGIMGYTF.

This clone was found a few times. The chain links TRBV11-2 to TRBJ1-2; 7 nucleotides line up with TRBD1. CDR1 and CDR2 (germline): SGHAT, FQNNGV. V lost 5 bases and J lost 7; bases outside the gene matches: 10. CDR3 length: 14 amino acids. CDR3 in amino acids: CASSMDRTLSGYTF. The CDR3 DNA sequence: TGTGCCAGCAGCATGGACAGGACGCTATCTGGCTACACCTTC.

The chain carries TRBV11-2 and TRBJ1-6; TRBD1 agrees at 7 bases. V gave up 0 bases and J gave up 6 bases; unmatched junction bases: 8. The length of the CDR3 is 17 residues. CDR1 and CDR2 from the germline V gene are SGHAT and FQNNGV. In nucleotides, the CDR3 is TGTGCCAGCAGCTTAGATCTCCTACAGGGGTTTAATTCACCCCTCCACTTT. Its translation: CASSLDLLQGFNSPLHF.

In its sample, this clone was seen a few times. The chain recombines TRBV29-1 with TRBJ2-2; 7 bases are a match to TRBD1. V lost 7 bases and J lost 7; bases outside the gene matches: 9. Germline CDR1 SQVTM, CDR2 ANQGSEA. The CDR3 is 13 residues long. CDR3 in amino acids: CSAWRQGHGELFF. CDR3 in DNA: TGCAGCGCCTGGAGACAGGGACACGGGGAGCTGTTTTTT.

The chain carries TRBV7-2 and TRBJ2-2; D gene ambiguous. V shed 1 base and J shed 2 bases, with 11 bases lying between them. Germline-derived CDR1 and CDR2 are SGHTA and FQGNSA. CDR3 length: 16 residues. In nucleotides, the CDR3 is TGTGCCAGCAGCTTAGTTGCCACCACTAACACCGGGGAGCTGTTTTTT. Its translation is CASSLVATTNTGELFF.

This chain connects TRBV5-1 to TRBJ1-1; TRBD1 matches 8 bases. Germline loops: CDR1 SGHRS, CDR2 YFSETQ. J lost 0 bases, V lost 0 bases, and 13 bases had no gene match. The CDR3 contains 19 residues. DNA of the CDR3: TGCGCCAGCAGCTTGGGCACCACGGGACAGGTTGGGATGAACACTGAAGCTTTCTTT. Its translation: CASSLGTTGQVGMNTEAFF.

V gene TRBV2 combines with J gene TRBJ2-7; D unclear. This CDR3 has 11 residues. The V gene lost 9 bases and the J gene lost 1 base, with 7 bases spanning the gap. Germline assignment: CDR1 SNHLY and CDR2 FYNNEI. The CDR3 DNA sequence: TGTGCCAGACCTAGATCCTACGAGCAGTACTTC. Its protein product is CARPRSYEQYF.